The T cell receptor beta chain under discussion was sequenced for a study of CD8 T cells in ankylosing spondylitis. General study points: What seemed typical of ankylosing spondylitis blood was a TCR beta motif built from eight highly homologous variants. Disease-linked clones bore a CD8+ phenotype, appearing relatively rarely in peripheral blood. In synovial fluid and blood from reactive arthritis, some motif variants were previously reported. Significant enrichment of disease-linked clones was reportedly seen in matched ankylosing spondylitis synovial fluid.

This clonotype came up many times. Its antigen is undetermined. TCRdb ran MiXCR on the 5' RACE reads and lists one entry per CDR3 protein. The repertoire includes about 250,000 distinct CDR3 sequences, under 8.5% of them detected once, and 4.8% sits in the top ten. Sequencing used blood, either unsorted or a sorted T cell fraction (not recorded which). This sequence was found in a female donor with ankylosing spondylitis or in good health (not recorded which).

As DNA, the CDR3 is TGCAGCGAGGACAGAATGAACACTGAAGCTTTCTTT. Amino acids: CSEDRMNTEAFF. The chain has TRBV20-1 and TRBJ1-1; D is possibly TRBD1 (6 bases). In germline, CDR1 is DFQATT, CDR2 SNEGSKA (reference sequence). This CDR3 contains 12 residues.